This TCR beta chain was observed in a study of beta chain features in type 1 diabetes (dated by TCRdb to 2017 to 2018). With respect to the entire study: Patients and healthy donors did not differ in mean age, gender distribution, total cell number or subset yield. Across all samples, about 110 million sorted cells were examined, and cell number per subset correlated strongly with RNA yield. The study compared TCRB repertoires of sorted circulating CD4+ T cell subsets between recently diagnosed type 1 diabetes patients and matched healthy donors. Regulatory and stem cell-like memory subsets were obtained from only 8 patients and about 8 healthy donors, while naive and central memory subsets were obtained from all 30 or so donors.

Each donor gave one peripheral blood draw, averaging roughly 120 mL, which was collected into heparinised tubes. Using a panel that included CD45RO, CCR7, CD25, CD127, CD95 and CD27, naive, central memory, regulatory and stem cell-like memory CD4+ T cells were sorted on a BD FACSAria II. All sorted populations exceeded 98% purity. PBMCs were isolated immediately by Lymphoprep density gradient centrifugation and stained directly without culture. To minimize batch effects, samples were stained and sorted in pairs, one healthy donor with one patient per experiment. Overall study outcomes, separate from this receptor: Because the HLA sub-analyses included only small numbers of individuals, any influence of HLA type on TCRB rearrangement was left unresolved. Type 1 diabetes patients showed a moderate but significant shortening of TCRB CDR3 length in all four CD4+ subsets. Shorter templates might have been favored by PCR, but patient and control samples were amplified and corrected together, so both groups would have been affected equally by any skew. At VDJ recombination sites, patients with type 1 diabetes made fewer insertions and deleted more nucleotides, a pattern implying thymic rearrangement abnormalities. The naive, central memory and regulatory TCRB repertoires appeared to resemble one another more closely among patients than among healthy donors. Because cDNA was sequenced instead of genomic DNA, highly expressing activated cells could be over-represented, though the groups showed no difference in activation or CD3 levels.

The High Capacity cDNA Reverse Transcription Kit was used to reverse transcribe all of the isolated RNA, meaning that expressed TCRB transcripts were what got sequenced. Deep immunoSEQ sequencing was applied to naive, central memory and regulatory T cell samples, giving an average of approximately 3.8 million total reads per sample. Sorted cells were lysed in RLT buffer, and RNA was extracted using DNase-treated RNeasy Micro or Mini kits according to cell number. To prevent cross-contamination, every cell subset was processed on its own, while patient and healthy donor samples were processed together. The immunoSEQ multiplex PCR was used to amplify TCRB sequences from cDNA, generating 87-bp fragments that spanned the CDR3 region. The amplicons were sequenced using the Illumina HiSeq platform. In the authors' own workflow: Synthetic template baselines were used to correct PCR bias computationally, reads within Hamming distance 2 were collapsed together, and singletons that could not be merged were discarded. By aligning reads against IMGT, V, D and J genes, CDR3 length, and insertions or deletions at six rearrangement sites were assigned. Clonotype counts were normalized to sorted cell number within each subset before computing true diversity and Gini coefficients with the tcR R package. The overlap coefficient, calculated on TCRB nucleotide sequences, was used to quantify repertoire sharing. TCRdb obtained this table from immuneACCESS and retained in-frame rearrangements with V and J assigned. These tables miss some clones; where compared with another copy, unresolved V genes account for less than half of the shortfall, and the remainder is unexplained. The DNA gave D and trimming, while V, J and clone size come from that table. The sample data list 40,000 to 50,000 clones, and approximately 60% of these were observed just once. The ten largest clones represent around 1.7% of the sample.

Regarding this clone: What this receptor recognizes is not known. No per-base quality is available; no much larger clone lies one base away.

V lost 6 bases and J lost 4 bases, and the count of bases not matched to a germline gene is 5. According to the germline V gene, CDR1 reads SNHLY and CDR2 reads FYNNEI. The cysteine opens and the phenylalanine closes a CDR3 of 15 amino acids. The only DNA kept is the CDR3, 45 bases in frame from the first base. Sample: Tregs from blood. The label giving this sample's cell subset or site can be read as: regulatory CD4+ T cells. The clonotype originates from a man aged 25 to 40 with type 1 diabetes. Some clones in this sample may be carry-over from other donors' samples. Recombination joined TRBV2 with TRBJ2-6; 8 central nucleotides agree with TRBD1. DNA sequence: TGTGCCAGCAGCTCCGGACAGGGAGGGGCCAACGTCCTGACTTTC. This codes for CASSSGQGGANVLTF.